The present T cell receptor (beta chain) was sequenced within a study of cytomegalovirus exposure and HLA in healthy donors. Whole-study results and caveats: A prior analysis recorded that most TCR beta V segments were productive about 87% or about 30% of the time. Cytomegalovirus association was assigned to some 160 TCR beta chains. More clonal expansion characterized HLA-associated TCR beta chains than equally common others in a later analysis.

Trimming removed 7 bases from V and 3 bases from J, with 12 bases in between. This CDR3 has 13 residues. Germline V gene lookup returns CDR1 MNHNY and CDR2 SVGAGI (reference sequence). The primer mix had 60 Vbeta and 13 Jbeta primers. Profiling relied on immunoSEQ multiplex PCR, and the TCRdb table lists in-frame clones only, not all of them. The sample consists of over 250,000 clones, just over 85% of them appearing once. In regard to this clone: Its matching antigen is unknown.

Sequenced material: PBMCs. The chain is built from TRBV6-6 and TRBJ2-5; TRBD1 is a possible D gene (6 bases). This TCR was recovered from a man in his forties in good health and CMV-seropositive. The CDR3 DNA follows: TGTGCCAGCATGTTGGCAGGGGAAGAGACCCAGTACTTC. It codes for CASMLAGEETQYF.